This TCR beta chain was captured in a study of blood T cell repertoires in COVID-19. V lost 1 base to trimming and J lost 4 bases; unmatched junction nucleotides: 6. Germline V gene sequence: CDR1 SGHRS, CDR2 YFSETQ. This CDR3 spans 16 amino acids. In the study's own analysis: Amplifying reference gene primers gave estimates of nucleated cell counts. Using immunoSEQ multiplex PCR, the repertoire was profiled, and TCRdb retains in-frame clones only, with some absent. From that table come the V and J calls and clone size; the DNA was used to work out D and trimming. Of about 280,000 clones in the sample, around 86% were seen once.

V usage is TRBV5-1 and J usage is TRBJ2-3, with 10 bases matching TRBD1. The sequence was obtained from a man in his forties with active or convalescent COVID-19. The sequencing input was peripheral blood. CDR3 DNA: TGCGCCAGCAGCTTGAGTGGGACAGGGGAGGCAGATACGCAGTATTTT. Translating it yields CASSLSGTGEADTQYF.